Sequencing of this T cell receptor beta chain was carried out in a study of blood T cell repertoires in COVID-19. For the study at large: Collection of acute and convalescent COVID-19 samples took place in the United States, Italy and Spain.

This table comes from immunoSEQ multiplex PCR, and its TCRdb copy is limited to in-frame clones, with some not included. The sample includes a few hundred thousand clones, roughly nine tenths of them seen just once. The sequencing sample was made of peripheral blood. The TCR originated in a man aged 55 to 69 with acute or convalescent COVID-19.

The CDR3 sequence: CASSVLTGSGELFF. Here the CDR3 DNA reads TGTGCCAGCAGCGTTCTGACAGGATCCGGGGAGCTGTTTTTT. The rearrangement uses TRBV9 and TRBJ2-2, with a weak D call TRBD1 (6 bases). Germline CDR1 reads SGDLS; CDR2 reads YYNGEE. V lost 2 bases, J lost 6 bases, and 11 bases lay in between. This CDR3 is 14 amino acids long.